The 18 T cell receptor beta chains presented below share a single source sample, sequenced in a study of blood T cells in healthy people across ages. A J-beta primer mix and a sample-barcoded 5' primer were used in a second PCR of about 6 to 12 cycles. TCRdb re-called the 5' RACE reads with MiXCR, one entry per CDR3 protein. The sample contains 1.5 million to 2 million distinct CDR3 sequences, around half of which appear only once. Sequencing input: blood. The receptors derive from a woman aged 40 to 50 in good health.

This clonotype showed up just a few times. The CDR3 bases are TGTGCCAGCAGTCTGGGCCTCGGGGGCTACGAGCAGTACTTC. Translation gives CASSLGLGGYEQYF. The V and J genes are TRBV12-3 or TRBV12-4 and TRBJ2-7; tentative D call: TRBD2 (6 bases). The V gene lost 5 bases and the J gene lost 3 bases, with 14 bases spanning the gap. The CDR3 consists of 14 residues.

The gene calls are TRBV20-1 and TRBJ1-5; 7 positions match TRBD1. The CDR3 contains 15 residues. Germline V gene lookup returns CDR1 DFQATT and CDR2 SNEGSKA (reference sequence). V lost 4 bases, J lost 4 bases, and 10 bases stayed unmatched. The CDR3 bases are TGCAGTGCTATAGTCGTAGGGGGCCCTAATCAGCCCCAGCATTTT. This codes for CSAIVVGGPNQPQHF.

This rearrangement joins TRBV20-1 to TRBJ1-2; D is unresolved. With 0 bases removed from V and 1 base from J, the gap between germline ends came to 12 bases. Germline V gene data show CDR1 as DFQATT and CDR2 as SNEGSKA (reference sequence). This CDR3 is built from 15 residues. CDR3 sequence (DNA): TGCAGTGCTAGAGATCGGACTTCCTTTAACTATGGCTACACCTTC. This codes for CSARDRTSFNYGYTF.

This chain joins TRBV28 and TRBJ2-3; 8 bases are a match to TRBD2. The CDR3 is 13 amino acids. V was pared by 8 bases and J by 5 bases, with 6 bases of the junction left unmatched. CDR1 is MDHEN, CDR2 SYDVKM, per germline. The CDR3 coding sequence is TGTGCCAGCTATAGCGGGGTTGGAGATACGCAGTATTTT. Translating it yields CASYSGVGDTQYF.

The chain's CDR3 is CSVIRDRVGEAFF. The CDR3 nucleotides are TGCAGCGTGATCCGGGACAGGGTTGGTGAAGCTTTCTTT. The chain employs TRBV29-1 and TRBJ1-1; TRBD1 matches at 9 bases. Germline assignment: CDR1 SQVTM and CDR2 ANQGSEA. The CDR3 consists of 13 residues. Germline trimming cut 6 bases from V and 7 bases from J; bases unmatched to any gene: 9.

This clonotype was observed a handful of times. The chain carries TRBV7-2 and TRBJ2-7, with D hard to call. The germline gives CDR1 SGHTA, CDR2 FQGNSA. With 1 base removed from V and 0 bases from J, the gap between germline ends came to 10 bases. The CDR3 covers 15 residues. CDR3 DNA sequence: TGTGCCAGCAGCTTAGGATACGCGAACTCCTACGAGCAGTACTTC. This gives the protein CASSLGYANSYEQYF.

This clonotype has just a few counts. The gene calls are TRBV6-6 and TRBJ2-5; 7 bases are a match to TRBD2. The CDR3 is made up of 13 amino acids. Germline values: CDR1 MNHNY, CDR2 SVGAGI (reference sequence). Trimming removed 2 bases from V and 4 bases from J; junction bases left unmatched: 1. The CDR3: CASSYRTRETQYF. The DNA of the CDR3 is TGTGCCAGCAGTTACCGGACTAGAGAGACCCAGTACTTC.

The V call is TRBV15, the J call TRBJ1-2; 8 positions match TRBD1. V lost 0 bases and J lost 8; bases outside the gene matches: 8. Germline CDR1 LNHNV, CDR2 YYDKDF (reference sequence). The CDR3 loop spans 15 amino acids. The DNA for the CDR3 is TGTGCCACCAGCAGAGACACGACAGGGGAAATCGGCTACACCTTC. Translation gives CATSRDTTGEIGYTF.

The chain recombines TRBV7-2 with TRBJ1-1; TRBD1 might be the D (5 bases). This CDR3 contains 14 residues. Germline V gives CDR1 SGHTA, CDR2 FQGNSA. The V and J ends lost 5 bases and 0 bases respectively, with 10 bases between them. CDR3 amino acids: CASSPGGVNTEAFF. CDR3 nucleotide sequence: TGTGCCAGCAGCCCGGGGGGGGTGAACACTGAAGCTTTCTTT.

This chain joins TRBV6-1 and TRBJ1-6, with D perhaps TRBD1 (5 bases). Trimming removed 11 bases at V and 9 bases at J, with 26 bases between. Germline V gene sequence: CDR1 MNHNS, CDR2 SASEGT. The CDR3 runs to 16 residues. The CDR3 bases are TGTGCCGCCAGTGGAGGGGCCACGATTCCTGGTTCACCCCTCCACTTT. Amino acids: CAASGGATIPGSPLHF.

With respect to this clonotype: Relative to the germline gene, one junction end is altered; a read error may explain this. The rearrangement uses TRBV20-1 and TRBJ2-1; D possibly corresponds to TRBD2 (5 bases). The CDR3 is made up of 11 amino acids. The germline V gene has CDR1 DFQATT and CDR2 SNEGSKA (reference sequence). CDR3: CSASGNNERFF. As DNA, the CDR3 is TGCAGTGCTAGCGGGAACAATGAGCGGTTCTTC.

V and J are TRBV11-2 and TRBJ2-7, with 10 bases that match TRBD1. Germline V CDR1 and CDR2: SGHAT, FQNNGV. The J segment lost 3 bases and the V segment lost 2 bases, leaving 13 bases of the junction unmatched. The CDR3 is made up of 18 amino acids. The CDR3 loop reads CASSLNGFGQGGIYEQYF. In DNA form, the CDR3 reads TGTGCCAGCAGCTTAAATGGTTTTGGACAGGGGGGTATCTACGAGCAGTACTTC. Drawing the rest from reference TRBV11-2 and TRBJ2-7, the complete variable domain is EAGVAQSPRYKIIEKRQSVAFWCNPISGHATLYWYQQILGQGPKLLIQFQNNGVVDDSQLPKDRFSAERLKGVDSTLKIQPAKLEDSAVYLCASSLNGFGQGGIYEQYFGPGTRLTVT.

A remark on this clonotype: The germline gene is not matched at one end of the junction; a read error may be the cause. The DNA for the CDR3 is TGTGCCAACAGTGAAGTAGGGACAAAGTATGGCTACACCTTC. This encodes CANSEVGTKYGYTF. J is TRBJ1-2 and V is TRBV25-1; TRBD1 is a possible D gene (6 bases). The germline V gene has CDR1 MGHDK and CDR2 SYGVNS. The CDR3 contains 14 residues.

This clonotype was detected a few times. In nucleotides, the CDR3 is TGTGCCAGCAGACTACTAGCGGGGCGCGGCACAGATACGCAGTATTTT. Encoded protein: CASRLLAGRGTDTQYF. The chain links TRBV6-6 to TRBJ2-3, with 10 bases matching TRBD2. Germline-derived CDR1 and CDR2 are MNHNY and SVGAGI (reference sequence). This CDR3 contains 16 residues. V was pared by 6 bases and J by 1 base, with 7 bases of the junction left unmatched.

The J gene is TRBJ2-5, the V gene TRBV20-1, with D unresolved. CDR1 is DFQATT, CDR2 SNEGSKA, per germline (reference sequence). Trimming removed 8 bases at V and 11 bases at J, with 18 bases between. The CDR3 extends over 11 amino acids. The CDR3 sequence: CSSNPINEQYF. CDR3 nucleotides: TGCAGTTCCAATCCGATTAATGAGCAGTACTTC.

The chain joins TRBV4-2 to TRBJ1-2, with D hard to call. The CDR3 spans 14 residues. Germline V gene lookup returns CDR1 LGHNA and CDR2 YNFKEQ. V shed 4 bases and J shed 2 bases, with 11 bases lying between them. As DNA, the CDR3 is TGTGCCAGCAGCCCGGCAGTGGGAAACTATGGCTACACCTTC. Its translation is CASSPAVGNYGYTF.

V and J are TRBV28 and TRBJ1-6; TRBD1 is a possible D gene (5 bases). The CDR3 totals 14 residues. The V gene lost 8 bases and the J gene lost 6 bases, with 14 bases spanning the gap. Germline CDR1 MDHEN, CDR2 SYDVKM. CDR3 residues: CASRLGVGNSPLHF. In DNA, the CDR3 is TGTGCCAGCCGCCTGGGGGTCGGTAATTCACCCCTCCACTTT.

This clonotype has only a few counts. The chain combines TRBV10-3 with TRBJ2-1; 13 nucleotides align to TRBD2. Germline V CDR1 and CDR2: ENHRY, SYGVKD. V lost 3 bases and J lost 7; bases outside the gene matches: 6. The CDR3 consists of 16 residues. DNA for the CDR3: TGTGCCATCAGTGACCCAACTAGCGGGGGGGCAAATGAGCAGTTCTTC. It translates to CAISDPTSGGANEQFF.